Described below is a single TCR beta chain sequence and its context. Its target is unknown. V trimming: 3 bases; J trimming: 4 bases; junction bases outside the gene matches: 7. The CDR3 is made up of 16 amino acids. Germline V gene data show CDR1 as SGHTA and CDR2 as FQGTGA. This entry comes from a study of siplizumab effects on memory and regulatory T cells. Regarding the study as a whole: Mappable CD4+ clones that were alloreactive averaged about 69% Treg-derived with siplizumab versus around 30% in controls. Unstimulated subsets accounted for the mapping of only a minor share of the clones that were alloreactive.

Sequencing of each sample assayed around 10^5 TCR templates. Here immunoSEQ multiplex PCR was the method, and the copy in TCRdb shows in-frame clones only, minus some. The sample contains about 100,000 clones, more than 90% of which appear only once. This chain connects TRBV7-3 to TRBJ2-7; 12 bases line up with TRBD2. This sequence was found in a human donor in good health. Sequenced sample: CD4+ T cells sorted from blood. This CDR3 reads CASSLLLAGGRYEQYF. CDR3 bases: TGTGCCAGCAGCTTGTTACTAGCGGGGGGTCGGTACGAGCAGTACTTC.